This T cell receptor beta chain is drawn from a study of graft-versus-host responses after intestinal transplantation. Study-level background: Anti-thymocyte globulin induction preceded roughly 3 years of tacrolimus and steroid maintenance in all recipients. Study results and caveats: Analysis identified GvH clones in recipient marrow, with some appearing first in ileum or blood.

The table came from immunoSEQ multiplex PCR; TCRdb's copy has only in-frame clones and leaves some out. The data contain 4,500 to 5,500 clones, 25% to 30% of them singletons. Responder cells labeled with CFSE (approximately 200,000) were co-plated with irradiated stimulator cells labeled with violet dye (approximately 200,000). The authors sorted proliferating CFSE-low CD3+CD4+ and CD3+CD8+ responders after the reaction. Germline loops: CDR1 SEHNR, CDR2 FQNEAQ (reference sequence). The CDR3 runs 14 residues. V was shortened by 6 bases and J by 2 bases, with 10 bases between the two germline ends. The sample here was alloreactive CD8+ T cells from a mixed lymphocyte reaction culture, taken before transplantation. Subset specified: CFSE-low proliferating T cells sorted from roughly 6-day pre-transplant mixed lymphocyte reaction (GvH or HvG direction). The V call is TRBV7-9, the J call TRBJ2-2; D is undetermined. The clonotype originates from a human patient who was an organ donor for intestinal transplantation. In DNA form, the CDR3 reads TGTGCCAGCAGTCCCCCACTTAACACCGGGGAGCTGTTTTTT. It specifies CASSPPLNTGELFF.